These 6 T cell receptor beta chains originate from one sample sequenced in a study of OX40 agonist ivuxolimab in advanced cancers. The data were produced by immunoSEQ multiplex PCR, yet TCRdb's version contains in-frame clones alone and is incomplete. The sample consists of 65,000 to 90,000 clones, 92% of them appearing once. This specimen consisted of CD4+ or CD8+ T cells sorted from blood, obtained in a trial of the OX40 agonist ivuxolimab. All receptors come from an adult with an advanced solid tumor such as melanoma, head and neck, liver or kidney cancer.

The CDR3 here is CASSLGRGGTDTQYF. In DNA form, the CDR3 reads TGTGCCAGCAGCTTAGGCCGCGGCGGCACAGATACGCAGTATTTT. The genes are TRBV7-7 and TRBJ2-3; no reliable D call. The length of the CDR3 is 15 residues. Trimming shortened V by 1 base and J by 1 base, and 9 bases separated the two germline ends. CDR1 SSHAT and CDR2 FNYEAQ come from the germline V gene (reference sequence). Based on the CDR3 plus reference TRBV7-7 and TRBJ2-3, the full variable domain is GAGVSQSPRYKVTKRGQDVTLRCDPISSHATLYWYQQALGQGPEFLTYFNYEAQPDKSGLPSDRFSAERPEGSISTLTIQRTEQRDSAMYRCASSLGRGGTDTQYFGPGTRLTVL.

The gene calls are TRBV10-1 and TRBJ2-7; TRBD1 matches 12 bases. CDR1 is WNHNN, CDR2 SYGVQD, per germline (reference sequence). The junction had 8 bases not matched to a gene; V was cut back by 5 bases and J by 3 bases. This CDR3 spans 16 amino acids. DNA for the CDR3: TGCGCCAGCAGTCAATCCGGGACAGGGGGCCTCTACGAGCAGTACTTC. It translates to CASSQSGTGGLYEQYF.

This chain uses TRBV9 with TRBJ1-1; no clear D gene. V shed 0 bases and J shed 6 bases, with 15 bases lying between them. Germline V gives CDR1 SGDLS, CDR2 YYNGEE. The CDR3 loop spans 15 amino acids. The CDR3 is CASSVVSEGGSEAFF. Written as DNA, the CDR3 is TGTGCCAGCAGCGTAGTCTCGGAGGGAGGGTCTGAAGCTTTCTTT.

The chain has TRBV4-3 and TRBJ2-1; no clear D gene. V gave up 0 bases and J gave up 0 bases, with 9 bases separating them. The CDR3 extends over 16 amino acids. Germline lookup yields CDR1 LGHNA and CDR2 YSLEER. The CDR3 reads CASSQDRVASYNEQFF. The CDR3 DNA reads as TGCGCCAGCAGCCAAGATCGGGTTGCCTCCTACAATGAGCAGTTCTTC.

The rearrangement links TRBV7-6 to TRBJ2-3; perhaps D is TRBD1 or TRBD2 (6 bases each). The CDR3 covers 17 residues. Between the trimmed V and J ends, which lost 4 bases and 0 bases, there was a span of 17 bases. Germline V gives CDR1 SGHVS, CDR2 FNYEAQ. CDR3 nucleotides: TGTGCCAGCAGCTCTCCTTTTGGGGGGCAAAGCACAGATACGCAGTATTTT. Translated, it gives CASSSPFGGQSTDTQYF.

V and J are TRBV4-1 and TRBJ1-2; maybe TRBD1 (6 bases). Germline values: CDR1 MGHRA, CDR2 YSYEKL. Trimming shortened V by 3 bases and J by 8 bases, and 19 bases separated the two germline ends. The CDR3 extends over 15 amino acids. In nucleotides, the CDR3 is TGCGCCAGCAGCCACCGGGACACCCTCTCTGAGGGCTACACCTTC. Protein product: CASSHRDTLSEGYTF.